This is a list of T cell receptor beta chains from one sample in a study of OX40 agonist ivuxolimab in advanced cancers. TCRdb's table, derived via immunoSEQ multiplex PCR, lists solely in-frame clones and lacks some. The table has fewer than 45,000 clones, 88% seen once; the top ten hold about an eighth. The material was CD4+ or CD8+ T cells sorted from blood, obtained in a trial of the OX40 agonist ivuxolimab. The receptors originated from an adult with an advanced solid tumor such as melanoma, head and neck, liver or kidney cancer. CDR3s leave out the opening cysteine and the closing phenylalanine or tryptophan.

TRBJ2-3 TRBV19 ASSIATGRTDTQY
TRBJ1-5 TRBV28 ASCQVPRGNQPQH
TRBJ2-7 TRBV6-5 ASSYFSGGGYEQY
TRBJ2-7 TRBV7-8 ASSYRDSSTYEQY
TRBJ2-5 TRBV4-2 ASSQDRTKTQY
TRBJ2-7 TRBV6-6 ASSYGREAFSYEQY
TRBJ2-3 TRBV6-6 ASSYGWMSDTQY
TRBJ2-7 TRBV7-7 ASSLSGAYEQY
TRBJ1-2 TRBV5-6 ASSPFVTSLTPSNYGYT
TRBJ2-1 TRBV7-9 ASQRGDRSSYNEQF
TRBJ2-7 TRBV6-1 ASSPRELYEQY
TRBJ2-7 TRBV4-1 ASSPRGESSYEQY
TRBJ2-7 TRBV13 ASSSGVYEQY
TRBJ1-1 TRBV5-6 ASSLAILSTEAF
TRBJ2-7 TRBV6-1 AVRHEDLGEQY
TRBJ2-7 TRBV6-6 ASRLEQGRPSYEQY
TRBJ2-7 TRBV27 ATRGSGIDEQY
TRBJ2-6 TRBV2 ASAQGGGTSGANVLT
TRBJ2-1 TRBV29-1 SVESASSYNEQF
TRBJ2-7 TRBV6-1 ASSPRDSSYEQY
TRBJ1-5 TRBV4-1 ASSQDLRANQPQH
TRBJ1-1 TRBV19 ASSISANTEAF
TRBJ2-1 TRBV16 ASSPDATPYNEQF
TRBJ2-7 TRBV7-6 ASSEGQGVYEQY
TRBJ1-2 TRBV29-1 SVPPFEGTSG
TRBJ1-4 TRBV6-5 ASSPRGRREKLF
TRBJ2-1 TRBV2 ARRAKRGEQF
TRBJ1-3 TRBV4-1 ASSHQTGTGNTIY
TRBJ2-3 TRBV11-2 ASSSEGLFTDTQY
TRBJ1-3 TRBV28 ASSLIQGPTGNTIY
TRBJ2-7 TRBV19 ASNPSGNYEQY
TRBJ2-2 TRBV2 ASNGGLADTGELF
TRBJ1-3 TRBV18 ASSPVGPKGSGNTIY
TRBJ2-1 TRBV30 AWSPTWNEQF
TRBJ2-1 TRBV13 ASSFSGTGTYNEQF
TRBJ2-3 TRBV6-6 ASSGLAGGPDTQY
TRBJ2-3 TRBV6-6 ASIPPESEDTQY
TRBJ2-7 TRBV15 ATSDSGGPSSYEQY
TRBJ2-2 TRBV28 ASSLPPMGLITGELF
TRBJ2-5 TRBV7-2 ASSSLGGQETQY
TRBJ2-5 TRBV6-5 ASSDLGAAQY
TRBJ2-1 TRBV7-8 ASSLIGTNNEQF
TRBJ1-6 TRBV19 ATKRGNSPLH
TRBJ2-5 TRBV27 ASSASGGAYETQY
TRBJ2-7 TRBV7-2 ASSLDGEQY
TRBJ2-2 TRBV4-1 AIHRGRARVGELF
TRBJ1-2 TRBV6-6 ASTPRWGNYGYT
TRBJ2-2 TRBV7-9 ASSISGYTGELF
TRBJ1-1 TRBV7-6 ASSFRADGTEAF
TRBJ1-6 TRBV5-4 ASSLRPPQSPLH
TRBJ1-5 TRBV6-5 ASSTGTGEPQH
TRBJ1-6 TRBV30 AWSSQGAVFSPLH
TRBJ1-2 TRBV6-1 ASSETGKDGYT
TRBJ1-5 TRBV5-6 ASSLASATNQPQH
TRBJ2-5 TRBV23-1 ASSQTGSKKTQY
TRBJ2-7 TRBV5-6 ASSLGRGRDEQY
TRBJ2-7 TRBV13 ASSLAPLIYEQY
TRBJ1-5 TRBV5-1 ASSLSGENQPQH
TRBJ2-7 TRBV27 ASSTSGDYYEQY